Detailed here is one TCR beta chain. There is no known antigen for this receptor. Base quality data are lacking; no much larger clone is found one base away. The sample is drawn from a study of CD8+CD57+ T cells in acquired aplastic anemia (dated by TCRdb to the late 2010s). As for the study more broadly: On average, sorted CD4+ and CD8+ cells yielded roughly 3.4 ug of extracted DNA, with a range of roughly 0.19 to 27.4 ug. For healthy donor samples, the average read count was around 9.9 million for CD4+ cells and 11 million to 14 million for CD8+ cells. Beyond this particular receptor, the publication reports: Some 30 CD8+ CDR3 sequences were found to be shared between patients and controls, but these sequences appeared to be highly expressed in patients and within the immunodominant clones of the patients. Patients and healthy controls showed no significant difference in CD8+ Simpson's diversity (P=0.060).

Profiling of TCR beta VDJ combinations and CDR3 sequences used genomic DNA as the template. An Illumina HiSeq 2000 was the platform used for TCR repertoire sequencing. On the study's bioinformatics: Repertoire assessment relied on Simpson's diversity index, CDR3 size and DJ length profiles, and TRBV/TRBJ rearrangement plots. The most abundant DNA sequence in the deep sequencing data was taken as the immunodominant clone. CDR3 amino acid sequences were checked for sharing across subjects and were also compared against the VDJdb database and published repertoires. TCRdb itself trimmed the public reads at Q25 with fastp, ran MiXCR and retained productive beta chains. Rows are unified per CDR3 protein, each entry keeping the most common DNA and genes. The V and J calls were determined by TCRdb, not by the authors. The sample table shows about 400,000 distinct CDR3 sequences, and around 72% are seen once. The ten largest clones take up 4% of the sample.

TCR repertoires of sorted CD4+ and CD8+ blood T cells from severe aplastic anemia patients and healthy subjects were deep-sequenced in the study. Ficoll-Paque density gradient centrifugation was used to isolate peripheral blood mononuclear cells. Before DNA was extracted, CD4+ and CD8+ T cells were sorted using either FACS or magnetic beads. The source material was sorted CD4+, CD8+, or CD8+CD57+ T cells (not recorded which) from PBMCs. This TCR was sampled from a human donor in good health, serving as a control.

The encoded CDR3 is CSARPQGIIHGYTF. The DNA reads TGCAGTGCCCGACCCCAGGGGATAATTCATGGCTACACCTTC. The chain couples TRBV20-1 to TRBJ1-2, with TRBD1 perhaps the D gene, on 6 matching bases. The CDR3 has 14 amino acids, counting the end cysteine and phenylalanine. CDR3 DNA only is kept here, 42 bases in frame from base 1. V gives up 6 bases and J gives up 6 bases, and the segment between their germline ends measures 20 bases. CDR1 and CDR2 were assigned from the germline V gene (reference sequence) as DFQATT and SNEGSKA.